These 5 T cell receptor beta chains originate from one sample sequenced in a study of T cells in Graves' hyperthyroidism and ophthalmopathy. TCR beta CDR3 region amplification was performed from RNA transcripts. Researchers ran a first-round RT-PCR on the TCR CDR3 using the HTBI primer set. A single record per CDR3 protein comes from TCRdb applying MiXCR to the multiplex PCR reads. The data hold about 610,000 distinct CDR3 sequences, with about 14% observed a single time. Material: blood. These TCRs come from a woman aged 40 to 49 with Graves' ophthalmopathy.

This clonotype was detected many times. V gene TRBV2 combines with J gene TRBJ1-1; D perhaps matches TRBD1 (5 bases). Germline V gene lookup returns CDR1 SNHLY and CDR2 FYNNEI. V was pared by 4 bases and J by 3 bases, with 12 bases between. The CDR3 sequence is 14 residues long. The CDR3: CASSVRRQHTEAFF. DNA for the CDR3: TGTGCCAGCAGTGTCCGGAGACAGCACACTGAAGCTTTCTTT.

This clonotype was seen at least ten times. The V and J genes are TRBV20-1 and TRBJ1-1, with no clear D. CDR1 DFQATT and CDR2 SNEGSKA come from the germline V gene (reference sequence). Between the trimmed V and J ends, which lost 3 bases and 3 bases, there was a span of 11 bases. This CDR3 is built from 13 residues. CDR3 DNA sequence: TGCAGTGCTAGCGGCAGATATTACACTGAAGCTTTCTTT. Translation gives CSASGRYYTEAFF.

V gene TRBV6-2 or TRBV6-3 combines with J gene TRBJ2-7; D gene ambiguous. The germline V and J ends were trimmed by 10 bases and 2 bases, with 15 bases remaining between them. The CDR3 totals 13 residues. The germline V gene encodes CDR1 MNHEY and CDR2 SVGEGT. The CDR3 bases are TGTGCCACCCAGAGTGCGAATCCCTACGAGCAGTACTTC. The encoded protein is CATQSANPYEQYF.

The CDR3: CASSLLPGPGANVLTF. The CDR3 nucleotides read TGTGCCAGCAGCCTACTTCCGGGTCCTGGGGCCAACGTCCTGACTTTC. This chain uses TRBV11-2 with TRBJ2-6; no reliable D call. Germline V gene lookup returns CDR1 SGHAT and CDR2 FQNNGV. V was cut by 5 bases and J by 2 bases, with 13 bases left in between. The CDR3 extends over 16 amino acids.

This clonotype was seen many times. The chain links TRBV27 to TRBJ2-2; TRBD1 matches 8 bases. The CDR3 is 16 amino acids. V lost 9 bases to trimming and J lost 5 bases; unmatched junction nucleotides: 14. CDR1 MNHEY and CDR2 SMNVEV come from the germline V gene (reference sequence). DNA for the CDR3: TGTGCCAGTGGCTCAGGGGGCCCGCTGAAGACCGGGGAGCTGTTTTTT. It codes for CASGSGGPLKTGELFF.